Listed here are 18 T cell receptor beta chains from one sample, sequenced in a study of T cells in Graves' hyperthyroidism and ophthalmopathy. Researchers took RNA transcripts and amplified the TCR beta CDR3 regions from them. With the HTBI primer set, the TCR CDR3 went through a first round of RT-PCR. TCRdb analysed the multiplex PCR reads with MiXCR anew, one entry per CDR3 protein. This sample has about 640,000 distinct CDR3 sequences, with approximately 15% found just once. The sample consisted of blood. Source of these receptors: a woman aged 45-65 years with Graves' ophthalmopathy.

The gene calls are TRBV7-2 and TRBJ2-2; TRBD1 is a possible D gene (6 bases). Deletions cut 0 bases from V and 6 bases from J, with 14 bases between. Looked up from germline, CDR1 is SGHTA and CDR2 is FQGNSA. The CDR3 has 16 amino acids. The CDR3 sequence: CASSLAPGVFPGELFF. Here the CDR3 DNA reads TGTGCCAGCAGCTTAGCGCCAGGGGTTTTTCCCGGGGAGCTGTTTTTT.

J is TRBJ2-6 and V is TRBV5-4; TRBD1 aligns across 11 bases. CDR1 SGHNT and CDR2 YYREEE come from the germline V gene (reference sequence). The CDR3 sequence is 20 residues long. Trimming removed 1 base from V and 0 bases from J; junction bases left unmatched: 9. CDR3 coding DNA: TGTGCCAGCAGCTTGTTAGGTCGGACAGGGGGCCCCTCTGGGGCCAACGTCCTGACTTTC. It encodes CASSLLGRTGGPSGANVLTF.

In this sample, this clonotype turned up many times. The rearrangement links TRBV28 to TRBJ2-7, with 12 bases lining up with TRBD2. Trimming at V came to 6 bases and at J to 1 base, leaving 10 bases not matched to a gene. CDR1 is MDHEN, CDR2 SYDVKM, per germline. This CDR3 region has 17 residues. Here the CDR3 DNA reads TGTGCCAGCAGCACCGGGACTAGCGGGTTTCTTTCCTACGAGCAGTACTTC. Amino acid sequence: CASSTGTSGFLSYEQYF.

The table lists this clonotype with many counts. This chain connects TRBV20-1 to TRBJ2-2; TRBD2 might be the D (7 bases). Trimming removed 6 bases from V and 0 bases from J, with 14 bases in between. CDR1 is DFQATT, CDR2 SNEGSKA, per germline (reference sequence). This CDR3 region has 15 residues. The CDR3 region is CSARKGGTNTGELFF. The CDR3 DNA reads TGCAGTGCGAGAAAGGGGGGGACGAACACCGGGGAGCTGTTTTTT.

This clonotype has a count of ten or more. The gene calls are TRBV6-2 or TRBV6-3 and TRBJ2-2, with 8 bases identical to TRBD1. V gave up 6 bases and J gave up 7 bases; unmatched junction bases: 13. This CDR3 region has 16 residues. The germline V gene encodes CDR1 MNHEY and CDR2 SVGEGT. The CDR3, as DNA: TGTGCCAGCAGCTACCTCGGACAGGGTAGTGGCGGGGAGCTGTTTTTT. Amino acids: CASSYLGQGSGGELFF.

This clonotype was seen many times. The rearrangement uses TRBV28 and TRBJ2-3; maybe TRBD1 (6 bases). CDR1 MDHEN and CDR2 SYDVKM come from the germline V gene. The CDR3 loop spans 16 amino acids. Trimming stripped 5 bases from V and 2 bases from J, with 17 bases between. The CDR3 here is CASSQGSGIFTDTQYF. CDR3 DNA sequence: TGTGCCAGCAGTCAGGGGTCAGGGATTTTCACAGATACGCAGTATTTT.

This clonotype has just a few counts. The chain's CDR3 is CASSSGTGAEKLFF. The CDR3 DNA sequence: TGTGCCAGCAGTTCCGGGACAGGAGCCGAAAAACTGTTTTTT. The gene calls are TRBV27 and TRBJ1-4, with TRBD1 matching 8 bases. The CDR3 extends over 14 amino acids. The germline gives CDR1 MNHEY, CDR2 SMNVEV (reference sequence). V dropped 4 bases and J dropped 8; count of bases not matched to a gene: 6.

The gene calls are TRBV25-1 and TRBJ2-1; 7 bases align to TRBD2. CDR3 length: 16 amino acids. The trim removed 3 bases at V and 5 bases at J, leaving 10 bases unmatched. In germline, CDR1 is MGHDK, CDR2 SYGVNS. This CDR3 is CASSDYNGGRDNEQFF. Written as DNA, the CDR3 is TGTGCCAGCAGTGATTATAACGGCGGGAGAGACAATGAGCAGTTCTTC. The full variable domain, rest sourced from reference TRBV25-1 and TRBJ2-1, is EADIYQTPRYLVIGTGKKITLECSQTMGHDKMYWYQQDPGMELHLIHYSYGVNSTEKGDLSSESTVSRIRTEHFPLTLESARPSHTSQYLCASSDYNGGRDNEQFFGPGTRLTVL.

The table lists this clonotype with a few counts. As DNA, the CDR3 is TGTGCCAGCAGTGATCCTGAACTAGCGGGCACAGATACGCAGTATTTT. Amino acid sequence: CASSDPELAGTDTQYF. The chain links TRBV6-2 or TRBV6-3 to TRBJ2-3, with 8 nucleotides matching TRBD2. The CDR3 contains 16 residues. V trimming: 5 bases; J trimming: 1 base; junction bases outside the gene matches: 8. CDR1 and CDR2 (germline): MNHEY, SVGEGT.

The sample holds one count of this clonotype. This chain links TRBV15 with TRBJ2-7; the D is unclear. From germline, CDR1 is LNHNV and CDR2 YYDKDF (reference sequence). CDR3 size: 14 residues. V was clipped by 0 bases and J by 3 bases, with 9 bases between them. CDR3 coding DNA: TGTGCCACCAGCAGAGATCAGGCCGGCTACGAGCAGTACTTC. This codes for CATSRDQAGYEQYF.

This clonotype was picked up many times. This chain links TRBV20-1 with TRBJ1-5, with a possible D match to TRBD1 (6 bases). This CDR3 spans 13 amino acids. The germline V and J ends were trimmed by 0 bases and 7 bases, with 10 bases remaining between them. Germline CDR1 reads DFQATT; CDR2 reads SNEGSKA (reference sequence). CDR3 DNA sequence: TGCAGTGCTAGAGAACAGGGTAACCAGCCCCAGCATTTT. Residues: CSAREQGNQPQHF.

This clonotype was detected ten times or more. The rearrangement joins TRBV20-1 to TRBJ1-2; 7 bases agree with TRBD1. Germline trimming cut 5 bases from V and 4 bases from J; bases unmatched to any gene: 4. This CDR3 is 12 amino acids long. Germline V gene data show CDR1 as DFQATT and CDR2 as SNEGSKA (reference sequence). The CDR3 is CSAGTAFYGYTF. DNA of the CDR3: TGCAGTGCTGGGACAGCCTTCTATGGCTACACCTTC.

This clonotype has a handful of counts. The V gene is TRBV6-6, the J gene TRBJ2-3, with TRBD2 matching 8 bases. The V gene's germline CDR1 is MNHNY and CDR2 SVGAGI (reference sequence). Trimming took 0 bases from V and 4 from J; bases not matched to a gene: 12. The CDR3 has 18 residues. The CDR3 protein is CASSYSFIGGRTADTQYF. CDR3 in DNA: TGTGCCAGCAGTTACTCCTTTATAGGCGGGAGGACGGCAGATACGCAGTATTTT.

This clonotype has at least ten counts. V usage is TRBV10-3 and J usage is TRBJ1-5; the D gene is possibly TRBD1 (5 bases). The ends were cut back, 0 bases at V and 0 bases at J, with 9 bases in the middle. Germline V gene sequence: CDR1 ENHRY, CDR2 SYGVKD. The CDR3 contains 16 residues. CDR3 DNA sequence: TGTGCCATCAGTGAGTCGGGGGGGGTTAGCAATCAGCCCCAGCATTTT. It is translated as CAISESGGVSNQPQHF.

The chain links TRBV28 to TRBJ2-4, with D possibly matching TRBD1 (7 bases). The CDR3 spans 18 residues. The germline V gene has CDR1 MDHEN and CDR2 SYDVKM. Between the trimmed V and J ends, which lost 3 bases and 0 bases, there was a span of 18 bases. The CDR3 loop is CASSLGVAGGLAKNIQYF. The CDR3 region has the DNA TGTGCCAGCAGTTTGGGGGTTGCAGGGGGACTAGCCAAAAACATTCAGTACTTC.

In its sample, this clonotype was seen many times. The rearrangement uses TRBV7-8 and TRBJ1-2, with a tentative D call TRBD1 (5 bases). With 5 bases removed from V and 2 bases from J, the gap between germline ends came to 12 bases. The V gene's germline CDR1 is SGHVS and CDR2 FQNEAQ. The CDR3 spans 14 residues. In nucleotides, the CDR3 is TGTGCCAGCAGCAAACTGACAGACAACTATGGCTACACCTTC. It codes for CASSKLTDNYGYTF.

This clonotype was counted at least ten times. One end of the junction varies from germline; a read error may be responsible. The V gene is TRBV5-1, the J gene TRBJ1-5; the D is unclear. Germline V gene lookup returns CDR1 SGHRS and CDR2 YFSETQ. There are 14 residues in the CDR3. CDR3 in DNA: TGTGCCAGCAGCCTGGACGGTAGCAATCAGCCCCAGCATTTT. Translation: CASSLDGSNQPQHF.

In this sample, this clonotype turned up many times. The chain links TRBV20-1 to TRBJ1-5, with D unclear. This CDR3 spans 15 amino acids. The germline V gene has CDR1 DFQATT and CDR2 SNEGSKA (reference sequence). Between the trimmed V and J ends, which lost 3 bases and 2 bases, there was a span of 14 bases. The CDR3: CSASRGTTGNQPQHF. CDR3 bases: TGCAGTGCTAGTCGGGGAACGACGGGCAATCAGCCCCAGCATTTT.